This T cell receptor (beta chain) stems from a study of beta chain features in type 1 diabetes. Study-wide results and limits: Sequencing from cDNA could over-represent high-TCR-expressing cells. Among all four CD4+ subsets, Type 1 diabetes patients had TCRB CDR3s that were moderately but significantly shorter. The VDJ junctions of type 1 diabetes patients carried fewer insertions and more deletions. For patients and controls alike, PCR might favor shorter templates to the same degree.

Trimming removed 5 bases from V and 3 bases from J, with 9 bases in between. Germline V gene lookup returns CDR1 SGHAT and CDR2 FQNNGV. The CDR3 sequence is 13 residues long. In regard to this clone: The antigen remains unidentified.

cDNA synthesis used the whole RNA isolate, giving expressed TCRB sequences. Repertoires were generated with immunoSEQ multiplex PCR, while TCRdb's copy carries only in-frame clones and drops some. The repertoire includes about 200,000 clones, 9.5% to 13% of them detected once, and approximately 1.3% sits in the top ten. Source material: central memory CD4+ T cells from blood. The TCR originated in a man aged 18 to 29 in good health. The V call is TRBV11-2, the J call TRBJ2-3, with D uncertain. The CDR3 loop is CASSLTGTDTQYF. The CDR3 DNA reads as TGTGCCAGCAGCCTCACTGGAACAGATACGCAGTATTTT.